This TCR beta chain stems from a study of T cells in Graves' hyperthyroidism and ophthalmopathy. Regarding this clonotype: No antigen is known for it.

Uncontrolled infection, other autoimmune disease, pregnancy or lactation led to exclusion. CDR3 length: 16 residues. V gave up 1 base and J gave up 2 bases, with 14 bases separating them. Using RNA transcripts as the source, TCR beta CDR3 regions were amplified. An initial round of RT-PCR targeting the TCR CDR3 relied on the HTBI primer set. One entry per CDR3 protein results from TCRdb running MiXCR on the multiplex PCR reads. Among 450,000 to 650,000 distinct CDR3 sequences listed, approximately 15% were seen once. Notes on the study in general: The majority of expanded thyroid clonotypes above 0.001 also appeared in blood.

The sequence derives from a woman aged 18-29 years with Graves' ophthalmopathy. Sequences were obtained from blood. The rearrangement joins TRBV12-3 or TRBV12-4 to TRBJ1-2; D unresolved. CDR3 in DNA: TGTGCCAGCAGTTTAGGACGAAAACTGATCAACTATGGCTACACCTTC. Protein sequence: CASSLGRKLINYGYTF.